The 18 T cell receptor beta chains presented below share a single source sample, sequenced in a study of PD-1 blockade in classical Hodgkin lymphoma. The protocol was immunoSEQ multiplex PCR, while the TCRdb copy is restricted to in-frame clones and leaves out a portion. Altogether about 40,000 clones are present, 87% being singletons, with the ten largest covering roughly 9%. Brentuximab vedotin exposure varied, and every patient relapsed after autologous stem cell transplantation. The sample here was peripheral blood mononuclear cells (PBMCs), taken at baseline. Source of these receptors: a human donor with classical Hodgkin lymphoma.

The J gene is TRBJ2-2, the V gene TRBV29-1; 9 bases line up with TRBD1. The CDR3 length is 15 residues. CDR1 and CDR2 from the germline V gene are SQVTM and ANQGSEA. The J segment lost 4 bases and the V segment lost 4 bases, leaving 7 bases of the junction unmatched. DNA of the CDR3: TGCAGCGTTGGGGGGACAGGGTCTGCCACCGGGGAGCTGTTTTTT. This encodes CSVGGTGSATGELFF.

The V call is TRBV27, the J call TRBJ2-7; D is possibly TRBD1 (6 bases). CDR1 and CDR2 (germline): MNHEY, SMNVEV (reference sequence). V was cut by 5 bases and J by 1 base, with 9 bases left in between. The CDR3 has 13 residues. Here the CDR3 DNA reads TGTGCCAGCAGTCACGGACAGTCCTACGAGCAGTACTTC. Translation gives CASSHGQSYEQYF.

The chain carries TRBV28 and TRBJ2-4; perhaps TRBD1 as D (6 bases). The CDR3 is 17 amino acids. Trimming shortened V by 6 bases and J by 1 base, and 19 bases separated the two germline ends. CDR1 and CDR2 from the germline V gene are MDHEN and SYDVKM. The CDR3 nucleotides read TGTGCCAGCAGACGACGACAGGTCGGGGAGGCCAAAAACATTCAGTACTTC. Its protein product is CASRRRQVGEAKNIQYF.

This sequence joins TRBV29-1 and TRBJ2-5; TRBD1 is a possible D gene (6 bases). Germline V gene lookup returns CDR1 SQVTM and CDR2 ANQGSEA. Trimming pared 6 bases from V and 4 bases from J, leaving 12 bases between. The CDR3 runs 12 residues. For the CDR3, the DNA is TGCAGCGTGACAGGTTCAGGAGAGACCCAGTACTTC. Residues: CSVTGSGETQYF. Based on the CDR3 plus reference TRBV29-1 and TRBJ2-5, the full variable domain is SAVISQKPSRDICQRGTSLTIQCQVDSQVTMMFWYRQQPGQSLTLIATANQGSEATYESGFVIDKFPISRPNLTFSTLTVSNMSPEDSSIYLCSVTGSGETQYFGPGTRLLVL.

This chain connects TRBV2 to TRBJ2-1; 7 bases align to TRBD2. The length of the CDR3 is 16 residues. The germline CDR1 and CDR2 sequences are SNHLY and FYNNEI. V trimming: 5 bases; J trimming: 4 bases; junction bases outside the gene matches: 11. The CDR3 nucleotides are TGTGCCAGCAGTAGTAGGCGGGGGACCGTGTACAATGAGCAGTTCTTC. This codes for CASSSRRGTVYNEQFF.

CDR3 loop: CAIRGGAPAADTQYF. The CDR3 DNA is TGTGCCATCAGGGGGGGGGCCCCGGCGGCAGATACGCAGTATTTT. The chain recombines TRBV10-3 with TRBJ2-3; tentatively, D is TRBD2 (7 bases). The germline V gene encodes CDR1 ENHRY and CDR2 SYGVKD. V lost 6 bases and J 4 bases, leaving 17 bases between the germline ends. The CDR3 is made up of 15 amino acids.

This sequence joins TRBV6-6 and TRBJ2-3; D is uncertain. The CDR3 spans 15 residues. V dropped 1 base and J dropped 2 bases, with 10 bases sitting between them. Germline CDR1 reads MNHNY; CDR2 reads SVGAGI (reference sequence). This chain's CDR3 is CASSYFAQYTDTQYF. DNA for the CDR3: TGTGCCAGCAGTTACTTTGCTCAGTACACAGATACGCAGTATTTT.

The V and J genes are TRBV29-1 and TRBJ2-5; D is unclear. The ends were cut back, 2 bases at V and 0 bases at J, with 10 bases in the middle. This CDR3 comprises 14 residues. Germline-derived CDR1 and CDR2 are SQVTM and ANQGSEA. The CDR3 here is CSVESGAYQETQYF. The DNA for the CDR3 is TGCAGCGTTGAATCCGGAGCTTACCAAGAGACCCAGTACTTC. Looking up the rest from reference TRBV29-1 and TRBJ2-5 gives the full variable domain: SAVISQKPSRDICQRGTSLTIQCQVDSQVTMMFWYRQQPGQSLTLIATANQGSEATYESGFVIDKFPISRPNLTFSTLTVSNMSPEDSSIYLCSVESGAYQETQYFGPGTRLLVL.

The chain combines TRBV30 with TRBJ2-2; the D gene is possibly TRBD1 (5 bases). CDR1 and CDR2 from the germline V gene are GTSNPN and SVGIG (reference sequence). The CDR3 runs to 15 residues. V was shortened by 4 bases and J by 4 bases, with 16 bases between the two germline ends. In DNA, the CDR3 is TGTGCCTGGACCCGACAGACTCATCGCACCGGGGAGCTGTTTTTT. This gives the protein CAWTRQTHRTGELFF.

The chain joins TRBV28 to TRBJ1-1; D gene uncertain. The germline CDR1 and CDR2 sequences are MDHEN and SYDVKM. Deletions cut 2 bases from V and 8 bases from J, with 9 bases between. The CDR3 is 12 amino acids. This CDR3 is CASSLPPKEAFF. The DNA for the CDR3 is TGTGCCAGCAGTTTACCCCCAAAGGAAGCTTTCTTT.

This clone was found a few times. The gene calls are TRBV28 and TRBJ1-5; TRBD1 matches 8 bases. The germline gives CDR1 MDHEN, CDR2 SYDVKM. The CDR3 runs to 13 residues. The junction had 1 base not matched to a gene; V was cut back by 5 bases and J by 4 bases. The DNA of the CDR3 is TGTGCCAGCAGTAGGACAGGGAATCAGCCCCAGCATTTT. Translating it yields CASSRTGNQPQHF.

The chain recombines TRBV27 with TRBJ1-1; D possibly corresponds to TRBD1 (6 bases). V was trimmed by 2 bases and J by 5 bases, leaving 9 bases between them. Germline values: CDR1 MNHEY, CDR2 SMNVEV (reference sequence). This CDR3 region has 13 residues. CDR3 DNA: TGTGCCAGCAGTTTAGACACAGGGACTGAAGCTTTCTTT. Amino acids: CASSLDTGTEAFF.

V usage is TRBV7-8 and J usage is TRBJ1-2; D remains unclear. The V end was cut by 5 bases, the J end by 5 bases, with 15 bases between. CDR1 is SGHVS and CDR2 is FQNEAQ in the germline V gene. This CDR3 comprises 14 residues. This chain's CDR3 is CASSIVRQFYGYTF. The CDR3 DNA is TGTGCCAGCAGCATCGTCCGGCAGTTTTATGGCTACACCTTC.

This clone was found once. Relative to the germline gene, one junction end is altered; a read error may explain this. The rearrangement joins TRBV2 to TRBJ1-1; TRBD1 is a possible D gene (5 bases). Germline CDR1 SNHLY, CDR2 FYNNEI. The CDR3 totals 13 residues. The CDR3 sequence: CASREDRNTEAFF. DNA of the CDR3: TGTGCCAGCAGAGAAGACAGGAACACTGAAGCTTTCTTT.

V is TRBV28 and J is TRBJ2-1; 9 nucleotides line up with TRBD2. The germline CDR1 and CDR2 sequences are MDHEN and SYDVKM. Losses at the gene ends were 3 bases for V and 6 bases for J; bases not matched to a gene: 3. The CDR3 contains 14 residues. The CDR3 here is CASSFSSGGNEQFF. As DNA, the CDR3 is TGTGCCAGCAGTTTCAGTAGCGGGGGCAATGAGCAGTTCTTC.

This chain connects TRBV6-1 to TRBJ2-3; 9 nucleotides line up with TRBD2. CDR3 length: 14 residues. Germline V gives CDR1 MNHNS, CDR2 SASEGT. V lost 6 bases and J lost 1; bases outside the gene matches: 2. CDR3 loop: CASRIAGGTDTQYF. CDR3 nucleotides: TGTGCCAGCAGGATAGCGGGGGGCACAGATACGCAGTATTTT.

The gene calls are TRBV10-3 and TRBJ1-6; 9 bases are a match to TRBD1. CDR1 ENHRY and CDR2 SYGVKD come from the germline V gene. This CDR3 has 16 residues. V lost 6 bases and J lost 6; bases outside the gene matches: 9. CDR3 sequence: CAISPGQGGINSPLHF. CDR3 coding DNA: TGTGCCATCAGCCCGGGACAGGGCGGGATTAATTCACCCCTCCACTTT.

V is TRBV10-3 and J is TRBJ1-3; D remains ambiguous. The CDR3 spans 14 residues. V lost 8 bases and J lost 0, with 11 bases in between. CDR1 and CDR2 (germline): ENHRY, SYGVKD. CDR3 in amino acids: CAIGPGYSGNTIYF. CDR3 DNA sequence: TGTGCCATCGGTCCGGGGTACTCTGGAAACACCATATATTTT.